The 22 T cell receptor beta chains reported below all come from one sample, sequenced in a study of blood T cell repertoires in COVID-19. Produced via immunoSEQ multiplex PCR; TCRdb's table is partial and in-frame only. Of 380,000 or so clones listed, around 92% are singletons. The source material was peripheral blood. The receptors were gathered from a man aged 35-49 years with acute or convalescent COVID-19.

The table lists this clone with a few counts. The chain combines TRBV3-1 (or the pseudogene TRBV3-2) with TRBJ1-1; maybe TRBD1 (6 bases). This CDR3 is 15 amino acids long. Trimming took off 4 bases at V and 5 bases at J, with 17 bases between the two ends. Germline CDR1 reads LGHDT; CDR2 reads YNNKEL (reference sequence). CDR3 sequence reads: CASSPPTGILTEAFF. DNA of the CDR3: TGTGCCAGCAGCCCCCCAACAGGGATACTAACTGAAGCTTTCTTT.

The chain joins TRBV11-2 to TRBJ1-1; D is undetermined. This CDR3 has 12 residues. The V end lost 4 bases, the J end lost 6 bases, and 9 bases lay between the germline ends. Germline CDR1 and CDR2: SGHAT and FQNNGV. The CDR3 loop reads CASSSSIPEAFF. In DNA form, the CDR3 reads TGTGCCAGCAGCTCCAGTATCCCTGAAGCTTTCTTT.

The chain is built from TRBV20-1 and TRBJ2-7; 8 bases align to TRBD1. The length of the CDR3 is 11 residues. Germline V gene data show CDR1 as DFQATT and CDR2 as SNEGSKA (reference sequence). V shed 7 bases, J shed 6 bases, and the junction held 5 bases outside the gene matches. The chain's CDR3 is CSGGQGSEQYF. The CDR3 DNA follows: TGCAGTGGCGGACAGGGATCCGAGCAGTACTTC.

This chain uses TRBV27 with TRBJ2-3, with TRBD2 identical over 13 bases. This CDR3 comprises 17 residues. The junction had 3 bases not matched to a gene; V was cut back by 1 base and J by 2 bases. The germline V gene encodes CDR1 MNHEY and CDR2 SMNVEV (reference sequence). The CDR3 DNA reads as TGTGCCAGCAGTTTATATGGGACTAGCGGGACCACAGATACGCAGTATTTT. Translating gives CASSLYGTSGTTDTQYF.

The rearrangement uses TRBV5-1 and TRBJ1-6; possibly TRBD1 for D (5 bases). The CDR3 consists of 15 residues. The germline V gene encodes CDR1 SGHRS and CDR2 YFSETQ. V was clipped by 6 bases and J by 6 bases, with 16 bases between them. DNA of the CDR3: TGCGCCAGCACCTCAGACAGAAGTTCTAATTCACCCCTCCACTTT. Amino acid sequence: CASTSDRSSNSPLHF. Combining the CDR3 with reference TRBV5-1 and TRBJ1-6 gives the whole variable domain KAGVTQTPRYLIKTRGQQVTLSCSPISGHRSVSWYQQTPGQGLQFLFEYFSETQRNKGNFPGRFSGRQFSNSRSEMNVSTLELGDSALYLCASTSDRSSNSPLHFGNGTRLTVT.

This chain joins TRBV28 and TRBJ1-2; tentative D call: TRBD1 (6 bases). Germline V gives CDR1 MDHEN, CDR2 SYDVKM. The CDR3 totals 14 residues. With 2 bases removed from V and 4 bases from J, the gap between germline ends came to 11 bases. The DNA for the CDR3 is TGTGCCAGCAGTTTAACCTGGGACACCTATGGCTACACCTTC. Its translation is CASSLTWDTYGYTF.

This clone was found once. V is TRBV5-1 and J is TRBJ1-3; D remains unclear. Trimming shortened V by 4 bases and J by 0 bases, and 8 bases separated the two germline ends. Germline values: CDR1 SGHRS, CDR2 YFSETQ. The CDR3 covers 14 residues. Here the CDR3 reads CASSTLGSGNTIYF. CDR3 nucleotides: TGCGCCAGCAGCACTCTCGGCTCTGGAAACACCATATATTTT.

V and J are TRBV19 and TRBJ1-3; D remains ambiguous. Trimming removed 5 bases from V and 4 bases from J, with 15 bases in between. The CDR3 is made up of 15 amino acids. The germline V gene encodes CDR1 LNHDA and CDR2 SQIVND (reference sequence). The DNA of the CDR3 is TGTGCCAGTAGTCGGAGCTTCCCGGGAGGAAACACCATATATTTT. Protein sequence: CASSRSFPGGNTIYF.

V usage is TRBV12-3 or TRBV12-4 and J usage is TRBJ1-1, with D possibly TRBD1 on 6 matching bases. Trimming left V 6 bases short and J 3 bases short, with 11 bases between. This CDR3 comprises 13 residues. The CDR3 sequence: CASSPTGYTEAFF. In nucleotides, the CDR3 is TGTGCCAGCAGCCCGACAGGATACACTGAAGCTTTCTTT.

This chain uses TRBV7-9 with TRBJ1-2; D gene uncertain. Trimming removed 2 bases at V and 8 bases at J, with 15 bases between. From germline, CDR1 is SEHNR and CDR2 FQNEAQ (reference sequence). The CDR3 covers 14 residues. CDR3 sequence: CASSLLPRTGGYTF. Written as DNA, the CDR3 is TGTGCCAGCAGCTTACTGCCACGGACTGGGGGCTACACCTTC. The entire variable domain, with the rest obtained from reference TRBV7-9 and TRBJ1-2, is as follows: DTGVSQNPRHKITKRGQNVTFRCDPISEHNRLYWYRQTLGQGPEFLTYFQNEAQLEKSRLLSDRFSAERPKGSFSTLEIQRTEQGDSAMYLCASSLLPRTGGYTFGSGTRLTVV.

This chain uses TRBV29-1 with TRBJ1-2, with a possible D match to TRBD1 (6 bases). Trimming took 6 bases from V and 7 from J, leaving 9 bases between them. CDR1 and CDR2 (germline): SQVTM, ANQGSEA. There are 10 residues in the CDR3. CDR3 in amino acids: CSVTGSGYTF. The CDR3 bases are TGCAGCGTAACAGGGAGTGGCTACACCTTC.

The CDR3 nucleotides are TGTGCCAGCAGCCGTACAGGGGGCTCCTATGGCTACACCTTC. As protein: CASSRTGGSYGYTF. V usage is TRBV3-1 (or the pseudogene TRBV3-2) and J usage is TRBJ1-2; 9 bases map to TRBD1. Germline CDR1 is LGHDT and CDR2 is YNNKEL (reference sequence). The V gene end was trimmed by 4 bases and the J gene end by 4 bases; junction bases not matched to a gene: 4. The CDR3 loop spans 14 amino acids.

The sample holds a few counts of this clone. The rearrangement joins TRBV5-1 to TRBJ1-4; 7 nucleotides line up with TRBD1. The CDR3 contains 14 residues. J gave up 5 bases and V 5 bases, and 6 bases lay outside the gene matches. Germline V gene data show CDR1 as SGHRS and CDR2 as YFSETQ. The CDR3 region has the DNA TGCGCCAGCAGGTCTCCAGGGGGAAATGAAAAACTGTTTTTT. It yields the protein CASRSPGGNEKLFF. Full variable domain (missing parts from reference TRBV5-1 and TRBJ1-4): KAGVTQTPRYLIKTRGQQVTLSCSPISGHRSVSWYQQTPGQGLQFLFEYFSETQRNKGNFPGRFSGRQFSNSRSEMNVSTLELGDSALYLCASRSPGGNEKLFFGSGTQLSVL.

The chain links TRBV10-3 to TRBJ2-1; 8 bases are shared with TRBD2. Looked up from germline, CDR1 is ENHRY and CDR2 is SYGVKD. The CDR3 length is 13 residues. V was clipped by 8 bases and J by 8 bases; unmatched bases: 8. CDR3 DNA: TGTGCCATCGGAGCGGGAGCCTTTGATGAGCAGTTCTTC. Translating gives CAIGAGAFDEQFF.

This rearrangement joins TRBV6-5 to TRBJ1-6, with D perhaps matching TRBD1 (6 bases). Looked up from germline, CDR1 is MNHEY and CDR2 is SVGAGI. The CDR3 sequence is 12 residues long. Between the trimmed V and J ends, which lost 11 bases and 5 bases, there was a span of 10 bases. CDR3 loop: CAGRDNNSPLHF. CDR3 DNA sequence: TGTGCCGGCCGGGACAATAATTCACCCCTCCACTTT.

This chain joins TRBV7-3 and TRBJ2-3; 8 bases are shared with TRBD2. CDR1 is SGHTA, CDR2 FQGTGA, per germline. V gave up 1 base and J gave up 3 bases; unmatched junction bases: 3. The CDR3 is made up of 15 amino acids. Here the CDR3 DNA reads TGTGCCAGCAGCTTAATAGGCGGGGGGACAGATACGCAGTATTTT. Protein sequence: CASSLIGGGTDTQYF.

The rearrangement links TRBV19 to TRBJ2-7; weak D call: TRBD2 (5 bases). Trimming pared 6 bases from V and 0 bases from J, leaving 12 bases between. This CDR3 has 14 amino acids. From germline, CDR1 is LNHDA and CDR2 SQIVND (reference sequence). The CDR3 bases are TGTGCCAGTAGGCGGAGGTACCGCTCCTACGAGCAGTACTTC. Translated: CASRRRYRSYEQYF.

With regard to this clone: Other DNA sequences of this sample code for an identical CDR3. The genes are TRBV19 and TRBJ1-2, with TRBD1 matching over 7 bases. The junction had 4 bases not matched to a gene; V was cut back by 5 bases and J by 4 bases. The CDR3 contains 13 residues. Germline V CDR1 and CDR2: LNHDA, SQIVND (reference sequence). The CDR3: CASSSTGVYGYTF. The CDR3 bases are TGTGCCAGTAGTTCAACAGGGGTCTATGGCTACACCTTC.

A single count supports this clone. The chain uses TRBV6-1 and TRBJ2-5; 7 nucleotides match TRBD1. The length of the CDR3 is 15 residues. V was pared by 4 bases and J by 5 bases, with 10 bases of the junction left unmatched. Germline V gene data show CDR1 as MNHNS and CDR2 as SASEGT. CDR3 sequence reads: CASSGRQGWGETQYF. In DNA form, the CDR3 reads TGTGCCAGCAGTGGACGACAGGGTTGGGGGGAGACCCAGTACTTC.

CDR3 bases: TGTGCCAGCAGCGTAGAGGACAACCTGGGCGAGCAGTACTTC. Residues: CASSVEDNLGEQYF. The chain has TRBV9 and TRBJ2-7, with D tentatively TRBD1 (5 bases). Germline assignment: CDR1 SGDLS and CDR2 YYNGEE. V lost 0 bases and J lost 6, with 13 bases in between. This CDR3 contains 14 residues.

The chain couples TRBV3-1 (or the pseudogene TRBV3-2) to TRBJ1-2; perhaps TRBD1 as D (6 bases). The germline V gene encodes CDR1 LGHDT and CDR2 YNNKEL (reference sequence). CDR3 length equals 14 residues. V lost 4 bases to trimming and J lost 6 bases, with 15 bases between them. In nucleotides, the CDR3 is TGTGCCAGCAGCCGGCCGGACAGACAGCATGGCTACACCTTC. Amino acids: CASSRPDRQHGYTF.

The rearrangement joins TRBV24-1 to TRBJ1-2; D call uncertain. This CDR3 is built from 14 residues. V was trimmed by 4 bases and J by 2 bases, leaving 10 bases between them. Germline lookup yields CDR1 KGHDR and CDR2 SFDVKD. CDR3 DNA: TGTGCCACCAGTGACTACGACACAAACTATGGCTACACCTTC. This sequence encodes CATSDYDTNYGYTF.